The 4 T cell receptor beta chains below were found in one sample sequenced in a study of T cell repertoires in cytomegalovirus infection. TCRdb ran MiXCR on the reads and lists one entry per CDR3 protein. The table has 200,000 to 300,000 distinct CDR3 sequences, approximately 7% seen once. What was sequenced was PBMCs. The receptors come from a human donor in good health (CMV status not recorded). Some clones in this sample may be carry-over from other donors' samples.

CDR3 loop: CASSALQRNNEKLFF. The CDR3, as DNA: TGTGCCAGCAGTGCCCTACAGAGAAATAATGAAAAACTGTTTTTT. The chain combines TRBV27 with TRBJ1-4; no clear D. The CDR3 covers 15 residues. With 5 bases removed from V and 4 bases from J, the gap between germline ends came to 14 bases. Germline CDR1 and CDR2: MNHEY and SMNVEV (reference sequence).

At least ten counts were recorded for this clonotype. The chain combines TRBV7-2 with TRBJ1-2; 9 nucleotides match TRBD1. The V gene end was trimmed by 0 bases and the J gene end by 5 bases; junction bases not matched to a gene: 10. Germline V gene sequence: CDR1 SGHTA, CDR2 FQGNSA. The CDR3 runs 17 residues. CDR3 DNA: TGTGCCAGCAGCTTAGCCCGGGACAGGGTTGGCGGATATGGCTACACCTTC. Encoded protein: CASSLARDRVGGYGYTF.

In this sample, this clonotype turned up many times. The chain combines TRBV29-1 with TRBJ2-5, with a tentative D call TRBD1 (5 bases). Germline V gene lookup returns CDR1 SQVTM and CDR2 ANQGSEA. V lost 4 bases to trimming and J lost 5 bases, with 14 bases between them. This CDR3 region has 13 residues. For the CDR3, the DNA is TGCAGCGTTGGGGGCTCCCTATCCGAGACCCAGTACTTC. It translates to CSVGGSLSETQYF. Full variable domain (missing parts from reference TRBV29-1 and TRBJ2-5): SAVISQKPSRDICQRGTSLTIQCQVDSQVTMMFWYRQQPGQSLTLIATANQGSEATYESGFVIDKFPISRPNLTFSTLTVSNMSPEDSSIYLCSVGGSLSETQYFGPGTRLLVL.

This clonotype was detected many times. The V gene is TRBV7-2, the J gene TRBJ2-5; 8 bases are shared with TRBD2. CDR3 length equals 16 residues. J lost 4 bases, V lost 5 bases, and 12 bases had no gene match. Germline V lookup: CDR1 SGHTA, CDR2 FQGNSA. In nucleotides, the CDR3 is TGTGCCAGCAGCCGGGGGGGCAGGGGAGGTCGAGAGACCCAGTACTTC. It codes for CASSRGGRGGRETQYF.